This entry is about one T cell receptor (beta chain). The antigen remains undetermined. The record originates from a study of cytomegalovirus exposure and HLA in healthy donors. Study-level points and caveats: In a later analysis, common viral pathogens appeared linked to several of the most significant clusters. Donors belonging to an Asian-associated ancestry cluster reportedly showed fewer N-insertions in productive TCRs than the roughly 680-donor mean, according to what a later analysis found.

Looked up from germline, CDR1 is SGDLS and CDR2 is YYNGEE. With V trimmed by 1 base and J by 2 bases, 8 bases remained unmatched. This CDR3 is built from 18 residues. Both 60 Vbeta primers and 13 Jbeta primers went into the PCR. This table comes from immunoSEQ multiplex PCR, and its TCRdb copy is limited to in-frame clones, with some not included. The sample shows roughly 250,000 clones, roughly 80% of them seen only once. Sequenced sample: PBMCs. The gene calls are TRBV9 and TRBJ2-5; TRBD2 agrees at 13 bases. This clonotype originated in a girl aged 2 to 9 in good health and CMV-seronegative. CDR3: CASSVHILGLAGQETQYF. For the CDR3, the DNA is TGTGCCAGCAGCGTACATATACTGGGACTAGCGGGACAAGAGACCCAGTACTTC.